The 8 T cell receptor beta chains below all came from one sample that was sequenced in a study of T-cell reconstitution after alpha-beta-depleted transplantation in children. Using unique molecular identifiers, the investigators prepared the TCRbeta library. TCRdb called the PCR reads again in MiXCR, with one record for every CDR3 protein. The sample shows almost 250,000 distinct CDR3 sequences, roughly 23% of them seen only once. The source was PBMCs, collected before TCRalphabeta/CD19-depleted stem cell transplant. These receptors all stem from a girl aged 2 to 10 with Fanconi anemia, due to receive a stem cell transplant.

This chain joins TRBV5-1 and TRBJ2-1; D is unresolved. The germline V gene encodes CDR1 SGHRS and CDR2 YFSETQ. Trimming cost V 0 bases and J 4 bases, with 5 bases left between them. This CDR3 has 13 amino acids. The DNA of the CDR3 is TGCGCCAGCAGCTTGGAAGTTTACAATGAGCAGTTCTTC. This gives the protein CASSLEVYNEQFF.

Many counts were recorded for this clonotype. J is TRBJ2-1 and V is TRBV20-1, with TRBD2 matching over 13 bases. J lost 10 bases, V lost 3 bases, and 3 bases had no gene match. Germline V CDR1 and CDR2: DFQATT, SNEGSKA (reference sequence). This CDR3 comprises 13 residues. The CDR3 sequence: CSASSGLAGEQFF. The CDR3 nucleotides read TGCAGTGCTAGTTCGGGACTAGCGGGGGAGCAGTTCTTC.

This clonotype appeared many times. J is TRBJ1-3 and V is TRBV12-3 or TRBV12-4; no clear D gene. CDR3 length: 14 residues. V was cut by 6 bases and J by 0 bases, with 9 bases left in between. The CDR3 region is CASRHQVSGNTIYF. The CDR3 nucleotides read TGTGCCAGCAGACACCAGGTCTCTGGAAACACCATATATTTT.

This clonotype was detected many times. The chain recombines TRBV20-1 with TRBJ2-1; D may match TRBD1 or TRBD2 (5 bases each). CDR3 length equals 16 residues. V lost 3 bases and J 0 bases, leaving 15 bases between the germline ends. Germline V gene sequence: CDR1 DFQATT, CDR2 SNEGSKA (reference sequence). CDR3 sequence: CSASDIGGSSYNEQFF. The CDR3 coding sequence is TGCAGTGCTAGTGATATTGGGGGAAGCTCCTACAATGAGCAGTTCTTC.

The chain uses TRBV12-3 or TRBV12-4 and TRBJ2-1; tentatively, D is TRBD2 (6 bases). V dropped 5 bases and J dropped 7 bases, with 18 bases sitting between them. This CDR3 region has 15 residues. The CDR3 is CASSPEGLPGNEQFF. CDR3 bases: TGTGCCAGCAGTCCTGAAGGACTACCAGGGAATGAGCAGTTCTTC.

This clonotype appeared many times. V usage is TRBV15 and J usage is TRBJ2-3, with TRBD2 matching over 11 bases. CDR1 is LNHNV, CDR2 YYDKDF, per germline (reference sequence). J gave up 6 bases and V 0 bases, and 8 bases lay outside the gene matches. The CDR3 has 17 amino acids. CDR3 region: CATSRDLLAGGTDTQYF. CDR3 nucleotides: TGTGCCACCAGCAGAGATCTTCTAGCGGGAGGTACTGATACGCAGTATTTT.

The V call is TRBV7-9, the J call TRBJ2-3; possibly TRBD2 for D (6 bases). Trimming pared 4 bases from V and 2 bases from J, leaving 10 bases between. The CDR3 contains 14 residues. Germline V gene data show CDR1 as SEHNR and CDR2 as FQNEAQ (reference sequence). CDR3 nucleotide sequence: TGTGCCAGCAGCTCCGGGACTGTCACAGATACGCAGTATTTT. It is translated as CASSSGTVTDTQYF.

This clonotype was picked up a small number of times. This chain connects TRBV28 to TRBJ2-5; a weak D match, TRBD2 (5 bases). This CDR3 region has 14 residues. Trimming pared 7 bases from V and 2 bases from J, leaving 14 bases between. In germline, CDR1 is MDHEN, CDR2 SYDVKM. CDR3 sequence: CASTRTARQETQYF. Written as DNA, the CDR3 is TGTGCCAGCACCCGGACTGCCCGACAAGAGACCCAGTACTTC. Full variable domain (missing parts from reference TRBV28 and TRBJ2-5): DVKVTQSSRYLVKRTGEKVFLECVQDMDHENMFWYRQDPGLGLRLIYFSYDVKMKEKGDIPEGYSVSREKKERFSLILESASTNQTSMYLCASTRTARQETQYFGPGTRLLVL.